This TCR beta chain was found in a study of T cell repertoires in cytomegalovirus infection. Study-level background: HLA-C-restricted CMV epitopes, recently identified, and well-studied HLA-B-restricted ones were used by the study. Indications of both CMV infection and matching HLA type were provided by public TCR beta signatures. Study-wide results and caveats: Within the response measured ex vivo, HLA-C-restricted CMV-specific TCR beta clonotypes were dominant.

In TCRdb, the reads were re-called with MiXCR into one record per CDR3 protein. The sample carries approximately 270,000 distinct CDR3 sequences, around 20% recorded once. This clonotype turned up a few times. The antigen is undetermined. The germline V gene encodes CDR1 SGHVS and CDR2 FNYEAQ. V lost 5 bases and J lost 9; bases outside the gene matches: 6. This CDR3 has 15 residues. This chain joins TRBV7-6 and TRBJ2-1; 14 positions agree with TRBD2. The material was cultured PBMCs, obtained from culture after CMV antigen stimulation. This sequence was found in a human donor in good health (CMV status not recorded). Some clones in this sample may be carry-over from other donors' samples. CDR3 residues: CASSATSGRASEQFF. In DNA form, the CDR3 reads TGTGCCAGCAGCGCGACTAGCGGGAGGGCCAGTGAGCAGTTCTTC.